Following are 32 T cell receptor beta chains from one sample sequenced in a study of OX40 agonist ivuxolimab in advanced cancers. Assay: immunoSEQ multiplex PCR; the TCRdb copy retains only in-frame clones and omits some. The sample lists roughly 76,000 clones, more than 85% occurring once. Sequences were derived from CD4+ or CD8+ T cells sorted from blood, sampled in a trial of the OX40 agonist ivuxolimab. These receptors were taken from an adult with an advanced solid tumor such as melanoma, head and neck, liver or kidney cancer.

The J gene is TRBJ2-1, the V gene TRBV7-3, with 8 positions matching TRBD2. Trimming removed 5 bases from V and 6 bases from J; junction bases left unmatched: 9. Looked up from germline, CDR1 is SGHTA and CDR2 is FQGTGA. The CDR3 is made up of 15 amino acids. As DNA, the CDR3 is TGTGCCAGCAGCCAGAGGACTAGCCGGTCCAATGAGCAGTTCTTC. This codes for CASSQRTSRSNEQFF.

This chain connects TRBV18 to TRBJ1-1, with D tentatively TRBD1 (5 bases). The CDR3 totals 14 residues. V lost 3 bases, J lost 2 bases, and 10 bases lay in between. The germline gives CDR1 KGHSH, CDR2 LQKENI. This CDR3 is CASSPGTDNTEAFF. In DNA, the CDR3 is TGTGCCAGCTCACCTGGGACGGACAACACTGAAGCTTTCTTT.

V is TRBV5-4 and J is TRBJ2-5; TRBD1 might be the D (5 bases). The CDR3 totals 17 residues. Germline V gene lookup returns CDR1 SGHNT and CDR2 YYREEE (reference sequence). The V end was cut by 0 bases, the J end by 1 base, with 16 bases between. The CDR3 reads CASSLVGRAYSQETQYF. The CDR3 nucleotides are TGTGCCAGCAGCTTGGTCGGCAGGGCATATTCCCAAGAGACCCAGTACTTC.

This chain joins TRBV30 and TRBJ1-2; possibly TRBD1 for D (5 bases). V gave up 1 base and J gave up 4 bases, with 16 bases separating them. CDR3 size: 15 residues. Germline CDR1 reads GTSNPN; CDR2 reads SVGIG (reference sequence). The CDR3 region has the DNA TGTGCCTGGAGTGGGAGCCGGGGCGGCTTCTATGGCTACACCTTC. Translation: CAWSGSRGGFYGYTF.

The chain uses TRBV10-2 and TRBJ2-1; weak D call: TRBD2 (5 bases). The CDR3 length is 13 residues. V was cut by 5 bases and J by 1 base, with 6 bases left in between. The germline V gene has CDR1 WSHSY and CDR2 SAAADI. The CDR3, as DNA: TGCGCCAGCAGTCTAGCTTCCTACAATGAGCAGTTCTTC. Amino acids: CASSLASYNEQFF.

The J gene is TRBJ2-1, the V gene TRBV5-8; tentatively, D is TRBD1 (6 bases). The CDR3 extends over 16 amino acids. V lost 2 bases and J lost 0, with 12 bases in between. Looked up from germline, CDR1 is SGHTS and CDR2 is YDEGEE. The CDR3 here is CASSFHDRSSYNEQFF. The CDR3 region has the DNA TGTGCCAGCAGCTTCCACGACAGGAGCTCCTACAATGAGCAGTTCTTC.

This clone has only one observation. V is TRBV7-2 and J is TRBJ2-2; no definite D call. With 3 bases removed from V and 5 bases from J, the gap between germline ends came to 4 bases. The CDR3 sequence is 12 residues long. Germline CDR1 SGHTA, CDR2 FQGNSA. This CDR3 reads CASSFRTGELFF. The CDR3 nucleotides are TGTGCCAGCAGCTTTCGGACCGGGGAGCTGTTTTTT.

The chain employs TRBV19 and TRBJ2-2; 9 positions agree with TRBD1. Germline CDR1 and CDR2: LNHDA and SQIVND (reference sequence). With 4 bases clipped from V and 5 bases from J, the junction kept 8 bases outside the gene matches. This CDR3 spans 16 amino acids. The CDR3 loop reads CASSNGDRVRTGELFF. CDR3 sequence (DNA): TGTGCCAGTAGTAATGGGGACAGGGTTAGGACCGGGGAGCTGTTTTTT.

The chain couples TRBV7-9 to TRBJ2-2, with 7 bases that match TRBD2. Unmatched junction bases numbered 9, after V lost 5 bases and J lost 3 bases. Germline V gene sequence: CDR1 SEHNR, CDR2 FQNEAQ (reference sequence). The CDR3 is made up of 16 amino acids. CDR3: CASSRMTSFDTGELFF. The CDR3 region has the DNA TGTGCCAGCAGCCGAATGACTAGCTTCGACACCGGGGAGCTGTTTTTT.

The chain employs TRBV5-1 and TRBJ1-1; TRBD1 matches 8 bases. The V gene end was trimmed by 0 bases and the J gene end by 4 bases; junction bases not matched to a gene: 5. This CDR3 spans 15 amino acids. The germline CDR1 and CDR2 sequences are SGHRS and YFSETQ. This chain's CDR3 is CASSLGRTGPTEAFF. The CDR3 bases are TGCGCCAGCAGCTTGGGCAGGACAGGGCCCACTGAAGCTTTCTTT.

The rearrangement links TRBV2 to TRBJ1-5; a possible D gene is TRBD1 (6 bases). V was trimmed by 5 bases and J by 5 bases, leaving 13 bases between them. CDR1 and CDR2 from the germline V gene are SNHLY and FYNNEI. There are 14 residues in the CDR3. CDR3 sequence: CASSNRDTYQPQHF. The CDR3 nucleotides read TGTGCCAGCAGTAACCGGGACACCTATCAGCCCCAGCATTTT.

This chain uses TRBV7-9 with TRBJ1-3; D is unclear. The CDR3 has 15 amino acids. The V gene lost 1 base and the J gene lost 2 bases, with 9 bases spanning the gap. Germline V CDR1 and CDR2: SEHNR, FQNEAQ (reference sequence). CDR3 sequence reads: CASSLGAQPGNTIYF. The CDR3 DNA reads as TGTGCCAGCAGCTTAGGGGCACAACCTGGAAACACCATATATTTT.

The chain employs TRBV7-2 and TRBJ1-6, with D tentatively TRBD1 (6 bases). The CDR3 is 18 amino acids. V was clipped by 2 bases and J by 0 bases, with 14 bases between them. Germline CDR1 is SGHTA and CDR2 is FQGNSA. The DNA of the CDR3 is TGTGCCAGCAGCTTAAGGGCTCAGGGGAGCTCCTATAATTCACCCCTCCACTTT. It yields the protein CASSLRAQGSSYNSPLHF.

This clone was recorded once. This sequence joins TRBV2 and TRBJ1-5; D not certain. CDR1 is SNHLY and CDR2 is FYNNEI in the germline V gene. The CDR3 consists of 13 residues. The V gene lost 3 bases and the J gene lost 2 bases, with 5 bases spanning the gap. CDR3 DNA: TGTGCCAGCAGTGATGGTCGCAATCAGCCCCAGCATTTT. Protein: CASSDGRNQPQHF.

The sample holds one count of this clone. V and J are TRBV7-2 and TRBJ2-1; no clear D. Germline V lookup: CDR1 SGHTA, CDR2 FQGNSA. V dropped 5 bases and J dropped 3 bases, with 14 bases sitting between them. The CDR3 has 15 residues. CDR3 amino acids: CASSLSWPRYNEQFF. CDR3 coding DNA: TGTGCCAGCAGCCTTAGTTGGCCCCGCTACAATGAGCAGTTCTTC.

The chain combines TRBV28 with TRBJ1-2; the D gene is possibly TRBD1 (5 bases). Germline V gene sequence: CDR1 MDHEN, CDR2 SYDVKM. Trimming cost V 5 bases and J 0 bases, with 13 bases left between them. The CDR3 is 15 amino acids. The CDR3 here is CASSTGGVTNYGYTF. DNA for the CDR3: TGTGCCAGCAGTACCGGGGGGGTTACTAACTATGGCTACACCTTC.

In DNA form, the CDR3 reads TGTGCCAGCAGTAAACCCGGGGGCGCTTACTACGAGCAGTACTTC. This codes for CASSKPGGAYYEQYF. V gene TRBV11-2 combines with J gene TRBJ2-7; tentatively, D is TRBD1 or TRBD2 (6 bases each). V dropped 6 bases and J dropped 3 bases, with 18 bases sitting between them. Germline values: CDR1 SGHAT, CDR2 FQNNGV. The CDR3 covers 15 residues.

V usage is TRBV28 and J usage is TRBJ1-1; D unclear. V was shortened by 8 bases and J by 1 base, with 14 bases between the two germline ends. The CDR3 covers 14 residues. The germline CDR1 and CDR2 sequences are MDHEN and SYDVKM. CDR3 sequence: CASLPGSTNTEAFF. The CDR3 coding sequence is TGTGCCAGCCTTCCGGGATCTACGAACACTGAAGCTTTCTTT.

V usage is TRBV7-2 and J usage is TRBJ1-2, with 7 nucleotides matching TRBD1. The length of the CDR3 is 15 residues. The V segment lost 3 bases and the J segment 4 bases; nucleotides outside the gene matches: 8. Germline CDR1 SGHTA, CDR2 FQGNSA. CDR3 sequence (DNA): TGTGCCAGCAGCTTCTTGGGGGCAGGGGGCTATGGCTACACCTTC. Its translation is CASSFLGAGGYGYTF.

J is TRBJ1-1 and V is TRBV4-3; D call uncertain. The CDR3 extends over 13 amino acids. Germline V gene data show CDR1 as LGHNA and CDR2 as YSLEER. The V gene lost 0 bases and the J gene lost 10 bases, with 12 bases spanning the gap. Written as DNA, the CDR3 is TGCGCCAGCAGCCAAGAATTATTACGTGGAGCTTTCTTT. Translation gives CASSQELLRGAFF.

The CDR3 loop reads CASSVQARGANVLTF. CDR3 sequence (DNA): TGTGCCAGTAGTGTTCAGGCTCGAGGGGCCAACGTCCTGACTTTC. The V gene is TRBV19, the J gene TRBJ2-6; unclear D gene. In germline, CDR1 is LNHDA, CDR2 SQIVND (reference sequence). Trimming took off 5 bases at V and 4 bases at J, with 12 bases between the two ends. CDR3 length: 15 residues.

The rearrangement uses TRBV7-8 and TRBJ1-1; 9 bases map to TRBD1. V lost 5 bases, J lost 7 bases, and 14 bases stayed unmatched. CDR3 length equals 16 residues. From germline, CDR1 is SGHVS and CDR2 FQNEAQ. CDR3 coding DNA: TGTGCCAGCAGCGGGACAGGGAGCCCTTTTCAGGATGAAGCTTTCTTT. Its protein product is CASSGTGSPFQDEAFF.

This chain joins TRBV6-4 and TRBJ1-2, with 8 nucleotides matching TRBD1. The CDR3 sequence is 13 residues long. V trimming: 6 bases; J trimming: 7 bases; junction bases outside the gene matches: 7. The germline gives CDR1 MRHNA, CDR2 SNTAGT. The CDR3 DNA is TGTGCCAGCAGCCAGACAGGGGATACTGGCTACACCTTC. Translation gives CASSQTGDTGYTF.

The J gene is TRBJ2-3, the V gene TRBV11-2, with TRBD1 matching over 8 bases. Trimming took 3 bases from V and 0 from J; bases not matched to a gene: 2. The length of the CDR3 is 15 residues. Germline values: CDR1 SGHAT, CDR2 FQNNGV. CDR3 in amino acids: CASSLGDRSTDTQYF. CDR3 DNA: TGTGCCAGCAGCTTGGGGGACAGGAGCACAGATACGCAGTATTTT. The variable domain in full, completed from reference TRBV11-2 and TRBJ2-3, reads EAGVAQSPRYKIIEKRQSVAFWCNPISGHATLYWYQQILGQGPKLLIQFQNNGVVDDSQLPKDRFSAERLKGVDSTLKIQPAKLEDSAVYLCASSLGDRSTDTQYFGPGTRLTVL.

The rearrangement links TRBV2 to TRBJ2-2; 7 nucleotides match TRBD1. This CDR3 is 15 amino acids long. In germline, CDR1 is SNHLY, CDR2 FYNNEI. The trim removed 4 bases at V and 4 bases at J, leaving 6 bases unmatched. The DNA of the CDR3 is TGTGCCAGCAGTGCCCGACAGGGTACCACCGGGGAGCTGTTTTTT. Its translation: CASSARQGTTGELFF.

This rearrangement joins TRBV6-5 to TRBJ1-1; D possibly corresponds to TRBD1 (5 bases). The CDR3 is made up of 14 amino acids. V was shortened by 2 bases and J by 4 bases, with 11 bases between the two germline ends. Per the germline V gene, CDR1 is MNHEY and CDR2 is SVGAGI. The chain's CDR3 is CASSYGFGGTEAFF. The CDR3 DNA is TGTGCCAGCAGTTACGGATTCGGGGGCACTGAAGCTTTCTTT.

V is TRBV4-1 and J is TRBJ2-1; 10 bases align to TRBD2. CDR3 length: 16 amino acids. V was clipped by 5 bases and J by 0 bases; unmatched bases: 4. Germline lookup yields CDR1 MGHRA and CDR2 YSYEKL. The CDR3 sequence: CASSDLAGASYNEQFF. DNA of the CDR3: TGCGCCAGCAGCGATCTAGCGGGGGCCTCCTACAATGAGCAGTTCTTC.

The rearrangement joins TRBV5-1 to TRBJ2-5, with D hard to call. Per germline, CDR1 SGHRS and CDR2 YFSETQ. Trimming shortened V by 0 bases and J by 5 bases, and 8 bases separated the two germline ends. The CDR3 is 13 amino acids. The CDR3 coding sequence is TGCGCCAGCAGCTTGGGGAGTACGGAGACCCAGTACTTC. Amino acid sequence: CASSLGSTETQYF.

V and J are TRBV7-7 and TRBJ1-3; 11 positions match TRBD1. The trim removed 5 bases at V and 4 bases at J, leaving 4 bases unmatched. Germline assignment: CDR1 SSHAT and CDR2 FNYEAQ (reference sequence). The CDR3 has 15 amino acids. The CDR3 loop is CASSAGQGGGNTIYF. The CDR3, as DNA: TGTGCCAGCAGCGCGGGACAGGGGGGAGGAAACACCATATATTTT.

V gene TRBV4-1 combines with J gene TRBJ2-4; no firm D call. This CDR3 has 17 residues. V lost 0 bases and J lost 2, with 14 bases in between. Germline lookup yields CDR1 MGHRA and CDR2 YSYEKL. The CDR3 DNA follows: TGCGCCAGCAGCCAAGAAAATACCGACGATTCCAAAAACATTCAGTACTTC. It specifies CASSQENTDDSKNIQYF.

V gene TRBV11-2 combines with J gene TRBJ2-7; 7 bases fit TRBD1. J was trimmed by 4 bases and V by 2 bases; bases with no gene match: 2. There are 13 residues in the CDR3. Germline V lookup: CDR1 SGHAT, CDR2 FQNNGV. CDR3 amino acids: CASSLRQGYEQYF. CDR3 nucleotide sequence: TGTGCCAGCAGCTTACGACAGGGTTACGAGCAGTACTTC. Filled out from reference TRBV11-2 and TRBJ2-7, the complete variable domain reads EAGVAQSPRYKIIEKRQSVAFWCNPISGHATLYWYQQILGQGPKLLIQFQNNGVVDDSQLPKDRFSAERLKGVDSTLKIQPAKLEDSAVYLCASSLRQGYEQYFGPGTRLTVT.

The chain has TRBV27 and TRBJ1-1; no definite D call. The CDR3 is 13 residues long. CDR1 and CDR2 (germline): MNHEY, SMNVEV (reference sequence). Trimming left V 8 bases short and J 8 bases short, with 18 bases between. The CDR3 is CASRAGMVGEAFF. In nucleotides, the CDR3 is TGTGCCAGCCGTGCGGGGATGGTTGGGGAAGCTTTCTTT.